This T cell receptor (beta chain) was identified in a study of shared clonotypes between healthy human individuals. None of the donors, who were healthy HIV-negative adults, had recently had acute infections or vaccinations. Genomic DNA of each subset was evenly split across several immunoSEQ plates. As processed by the authors: With immunoSEQ giving junction-only sequences and no quality scores, filtering differed. Assay used: immunoSEQ multiplex PCR; TCRdb lists only in-frame clones, some missing. V, J and clone size derive from that table, while D and trimming were established from the DNA sequence. The sample yields over 850,000 clones, approximately 78% seen once. Study-level results: Measured sharing among donors was expected to vary with sequencing depth.

Germline V CDR1 and CDR2: SNHLY, FYNNEI. The CDR3 loop spans 12 amino acids. Between the trimmed V and J ends, which lost 5 bases and 10 bases, there was a span of 14 bases. This clone has just a few counts. Its antigen is undetermined. The sequencing input was memory CD4+ T cells from PBMCs. The subset is: CD45RA-negative fraction. The source is a man in his late teens or twenties in good health. Some clones in this sample may be carry-over from other donors' samples. This chain uses TRBV2 with TRBJ1-1, with no clear D. The DNA for the CDR3 is TGTGCCAGCAGTCCCAGTGGGAGGTTAGCTTTCTTT. Residues: CASSPSGRLAFF.